This record looks at one TCR beta chain sequence and its context. Antigen unknown. This sample was taken from a study of CD8 T cells in Susac syndrome. TEMRA cells were enriched by FACS, while CD8+ and CD4+ T cells were obtained through a negative isolation that was performed magnetically. When the RNA was reverse transcribed, random hexamers were used with an input of about 0.5 to 1 ug. TCRdb recomputed calls from the immunoSEQ multiplex PCR reads with MiXCR, one row per CDR3 protein. The data hold 150,000 to 200,000 distinct CDR3 sequences, with 85% to 95% observed a single time. General observations from the study: The study recognized that its TCR sequencing and HLA analysis covered a relatively small number of individuals.

CDR1 is SGHDN, CDR2 FVKESK, per germline. The CDR3 is 13 amino acids. Trimming shortened V by 2 bases and J by 7 bases, and 10 bases separated the two germline ends. The chain has TRBV14 and TRBJ2-3, with D perhaps TRBD1 (6 bases). This clonotype originated in a human donor with multiple sclerosis. The sample taken for sequencing was CD4+ T cells from PBMCs. DNA of the CDR3: TGTGCCAGCAGCCAATCGGGACACAATACGCAGTATTTT. Translated: CASSQSGHNTQYF.